This record covers a single TCR beta chain. The antigen this receptor binds is unknown. Per-nucleotide qualities are absent, and no much larger clonotype sits a single base away. The cohort comprised fewer than 700 healthy bone marrow donors. At the time of sampling, all cohort members were nominally healthy, though unrecorded immune exposures were likely present. The donor was CMV seronegative and belonged to the group of over 300 seronegative cohort members. Every donor gave a peripheral blood sample, and the peripheral blood mononuclear cells from that sample were used for TCR beta sequencing. Genomic DNA was extracted from the blood cell samples with the Qiagen DNeasy Blood Extraction Kit. The data were taken from a study of cytomegalovirus exposure and HLA in healthy donors (dated by TCRdb to about 2017). As for the study more broadly: According to an earlier analysis of 587 of the donors, about 170 million T cells yielded 90 million to 130 million unique TCR beta sequences and about 300 Gb of sequence data. A later analysis re-analyzed previously published TCR beta repertoires from about 600 donors and added high-resolution HLA genotyping to study TCR occurrence patterns. Donor age, sex, ethnicity and CMV serostatus were compiled alongside the repertoire data. An early release that covered some 640 HLA-typed donors contained around 330 gigabases of sequencing data and 85 million to 100 million unique TCR sequences. To predict cytomegalovirus infection status, the study combined high-throughput TCR immunosequencing, statistical association of individual TCRs with disease status, and machine learning. A later genetic analysis took genome-wide SNP genotypes for about three fifths of the 666 donors and used that subset as a discovery cohort. Among the roughly 390 genotyped donors, around 81% belonged to the genetic ancestry cluster associated with self-reported Caucasian donors. An earlier analysis of some 600 of the donors applied high-throughput TCR beta sequencing to assess whether each TCR beta V gene segment acted as functional or pseudogenic. In addition to the first cohort of roughly 700 subjects, a separate validation cohort of 120 different subjects was used. Using immunosequencing, the study profiled T cell repertoires from fewer than 700 subjects and related those repertoires to cytomegalovirus serostatus. HLA typing covered class I and class II loci at four-digit resolution. Among some 410 genotyped donors of the cohort, an average of around 250,000 unique TCR beta nucleotide sequences was sequenced per donor, of which approximately 18% were non-productive. The number of typed donors differed by locus: roughly 620-630 for A, B, C, DRB1 and DQB1; 522 for DQA1; 600 to 610 for DPA1; and some 450 for DPB1. A few DR-DQ haplotypes were treated as single units for association and clustering because of strong linkage in the cohort. In the later analysis, no new phenotypic data were used to find candidate immune exposures; instead, reliance was placed on TCR beta sequences and their occurrence across donors. The study aimed to test whether signatures of past pathogen exposure could be identified by cataloging public T cell receptors. Every repertoire in the discovery cohort had been generated on one and the same sequencing platform. Study-wide conclusions, independent of this receptor: Most TCR sequences were observed very rarely across donors, whereas some public TCRs were present in many individuals. A later analysis found that most CMV-associated TCR beta chains appeared HLA-restricted, with HLA associations seemingly driven largely by CMV exposure. A few of the identified cytomegalovirus-associated TCR beta chains were confirmed in vitro to be specific for cytomegalovirus antigens. In a later analysis, HLA-associated TCR beta chains showed more clonal expansion and lower generation probabilities than non-associated chains that were equally common. Because counts were too low, approximately 15 rarely observed V segments, including chromosome 9 orphons, were excluded from the earlier analysis of a few hundred of the donors. In a later analysis, 15,000 to 20,000 TCR beta sequences were associated with specific HLA alleles at a false discovery rate of 0.05. A further reported finding was that TCR beta sequences accurately predicted the HLA-A and HLA-B alleles for most subjects in the first cohort. A later analysis reported that several top co-occurrence clusters appeared linked to parvovirus B19, influenza, CMV and Epstein-Barr virus. The authors suggested that the approach could potentially be generalized to other disease states and immunological phenotypes. Because HLA typing was missing for some donors at each locus, association tests included only the typed subset. Compared with the roughly 670-donor mean, donors in an Asian-associated ancestry cluster had fewer N-insertions in productive TCRs, according to a later genetic analysis. A total of fewer than 200 TCR beta chains were listed by the study as associated with cytomegalovirus. In an earlier analysis of under 600 of the donors, most TCR beta V segments were observed in productive rearrangements about 87% or about 30% of the time, broadly matching IMGT annotations. The only immune exposure information available for the cohort was CMV serostatus. Correlated functional status among segregating V segments might reflect linkage disequilibrium, but an unknown experimental factor could not be ruled out. The presence/absence analyses assumed that sequencing depth was roughly uniform across donors, and that assumption may not be true. This cohort had only TCR beta chains sequenced, and the lack of alpha or paired-chain data limited which features could be detected. Cytomegalovirus status was reported to be diagnosed by the classifier with high specificity and sensitivity in both the original and validation cohorts. A group of highly shared sequence variants was considered likely to be a technical artifact of the sequencing pipeline. Strong co-occurrence of HLA alleles, especially DR and DQ, made assigning TCR associations to individual alleles difficult. In a later genetic analysis, a missense DCLRE1C variant was associated with V-gene and J-gene trimming of TCR beta chains, and the association was replicated in an independent cohort. According to a later analysis, TCR association rates differed among HLA loci, with DRB1 alleles showing the most associated TCRs and HLA-C alleles showing the fewest.

The library was prepared using the immunoSEQ multiplex PCR assay. The multiplex PCR relied on a mix of 60 forward primers for TCR Vbeta segments and 13 reverse primers for TCR Jbeta segments. A multiplex PCR assay on genomic DNA amplified the CDR3 region of rearranged TCR beta genes. The Illumina HiSeq System was used to sequence the amplified TCR beta libraries as 87-base-pair reads. As for the original processing: A later analysis counted about 82 million unique TCR beta chains across the 690 or so repertoires, and some 11 million of these chains were shared by at least two donors. Raw reads were error-corrected and collapsed into unique sequences with a nearest-neighbor algorithm that merged closely related sequences to remove PCR and sequencing errors. V, D and J gene segments were assigned by aligning CDR3 sequences to IMGT reference sequences. For a sequence to be retained, at least a six-nucleotide match to both a V gene segment and a J gene segment was required. Rearrangements were classified as productive when the CDR3 lacked stop codons and remained in frame with V and J, and all other rearrangements were classified as non-productive. Following IMGT convention, CDR3 was defined as the stretch from the second conserved V-encoded cysteine to the conserved J-encoded phenylalanine. Sequences without an unambiguous match to a single V gene segment were excluded from the earlier analysis of about 600 of the donors. An earlier analysis of about 600 of the donors called V segments functional above 56.7% productive rearrangements and segregating when the between-donor standard deviation exceeded 5%. A statistical classification framework was developed to diagnose cytomegalovirus status using the catalog of TCR beta chain sequences. In a later analysis, V and J genes were assigned by comparing TCR nucleotide sequences against IMGT/GENE-DB human TR gene sequences. A later analysis assigned CDR3 sequences and most-parsimonious VDJ recombination scenarios with the TCRdist pipeline. In a later analysis, each TCR beta chain was defined by its CDR3 amino acid sequence together with its V-gene family, and reads without a unique V-gene family were excluded. To address suspected cross-contamination and a sequencing artifact, a later analysis removed 592 highly shared, low-generation-probability nucleotide sequences. For each public chain, a later analysis derived a clonal expansion index from normalized ranks of inferred template counts within each repertoire. In a later analysis, generation probabilities were computed using a VDJ recombination model fitted to out-of-frame rearrangements, and the results were checked against IGoR. Hypergeometric tests were used in a later analysis to score TCR-TCR, TCR-HLA and TCR-CMV co-occurrence, with a repertoire-size bias correction applied to the TCR pairs. A later analysis estimated false discovery rates by permuting HLA or CMV assignments 20 times. A later analysis grouped co-occurring TCRs with DBSCAN, adding TCRdist sequence similarity when clustering within HLA-allele-positive subsets. Repertoires with fewer than 30,000 or more than 120,000 public chains, plus five repertoires with anomalous nucleotide sharing, were excluded from co-occurrence clustering. TCRdb took this table from immuneACCESS and kept in-frame rearrangements with V and J called. Such tables lack part of the clones; where checked against another copy, unresolved V genes explain under half of the gap, and the rest is unexplained. The DNA gave D and trimming, while V, J and clone size come from that table. In this sample the table shows around 76,000 clones, around 76% of which occur a single time. The ten biggest clones cover 1.5% to 2% of the sample.

The sequenced material came from PBMCs. The TCR comes from a man between 40 and 49 years old in good health and CMV-seronegative.

In nucleotides, the sequence is TGTGCCAGCAGTTACTCGAAAACAGGTCCTTACGAGCAGTACTTC. The resulting protein is CASSYSKTGPYEQYF. The sequence is built from TRBV6-5 and TRBJ2-7; possibly the D gene is TRBD1, per 5 matching bases. Spanning cysteine to phenylalanine, the CDR3 consists of 15 amino acids. Of the read, only the CDR3 DNA is kept; its 45 bases are in frame from base 1. From a lookup of the germline V gene, CDR1 and CDR2 are MNHEY and SVGAGI. V lost 0 bases and J lost 4 bases; the stretch between them is 13 bases long.